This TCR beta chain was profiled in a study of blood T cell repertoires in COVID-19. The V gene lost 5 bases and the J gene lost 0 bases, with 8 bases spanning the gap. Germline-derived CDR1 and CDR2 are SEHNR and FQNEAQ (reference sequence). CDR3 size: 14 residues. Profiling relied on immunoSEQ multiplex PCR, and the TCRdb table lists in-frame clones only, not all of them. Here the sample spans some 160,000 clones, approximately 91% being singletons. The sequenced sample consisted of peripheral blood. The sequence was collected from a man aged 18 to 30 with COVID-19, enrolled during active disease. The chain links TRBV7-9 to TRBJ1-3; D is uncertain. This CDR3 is CASSPVGSGNTIYF. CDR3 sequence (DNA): TGTGCCAGCAGCCCCGTCGGCTCTGGAAACACCATATATTTT.